Listed below are T cell receptor beta chains from one sample, sequenced in a study of shared clonotypes between healthy human individuals. TCRdb keeps only in-frame clones here, not all; method: immunoSEQ multiplex PCR. Among fewer than 1.8 million clones, less than 99% were seen once, and the ten largest hold around 0.38%. Specimen: naive CD4+ T cells sorted from blood. These receptors were taken from a man aged 25 to 40 in good health. Each CDR3 is given with its conserved first and last residue. Each record gives: D gene, V gene, J gene, CDR3 DNA, CDR3 protein. A D gene is named only where the DNA matches it firmly.

>-|TRBV30|TRBJ1-5
TGTGCCTGGAGTGTAGCTGGCAATCAGCCCCAGCATTTT
CAWSVAGNQPQHF
>TRBD1|TRBV5-1|TRBJ2-7
TGCGCCAGCAGCTTGGGGGGACAGGGGCCCTACGAGCAGTACTTC
CASSLGGQGPYEQYF
>-|TRBV6-5|TRBJ2-3
TGTGCCAGCAGTTATGGGACAACCCCAGATACGCAGTATTTT
CASSYGTTPDTQYF
>TRBD2|TRBV7-9|TRBJ2-5
TGTGCCAGCAGCACAGCGGGAGCTGGGTTCGAGGAGACCCAGTACTTC
CASSTAGAGFEETQYF
>-|TRBV2|TRBJ2-4
TGTGCCAGCAGTGAACCGACCAGTACTAGCCTGACACGGATTCAGTACTTC
CASSEPTSTSLTRIQYF
>TRBD2|TRBV6-6|TRBJ2-1
TGTGCCAGCAGTTACCTAGCGGGAGTAGGAAATGAGCAGTTCTTC
CASSYLAGVGNEQFF
>TRBD2|TRBV27|TRBJ2-2
TGTGCCAGCAGTTTCCAGACCCTCCGGGAGGGCACCGGGGAGCTGTTTTTT
CASSFQTLREGTGELFF
>-|TRBV5-1|TRBJ2-5
TGCGCCAGCAGCCCAAACAGGGAAGAGACCCAGTACTTC
CASSPNREETQYF
>-|TRBV29-1|TRBJ2-2
TGCAGCGTCGGACCGAAAGGACGGATAAACACCGGGGAGCTGTTTTTT
CSVGPKGRINTGELFF
>TRBD2|TRBV4-1|TRBJ2-7
TGCGCCAGCAGGCCCGGGACTAGCGGGTCCTACGAGCAGTACTTC
CASRPGTSGSYEQYF
>-|TRBV5-1|TRBJ2-7
TGCGCCAGCAGCCCACTTGGGGGGCAGTACGAGCAGTACTTC
CASSPLGGQYEQYF
>TRBD2|TRBV6-6|TRBJ2-7
TGTGCCAGCAGATCTAGCGGGAGTATGAACGAGCAGTACTTC
CASRSSGSMNEQYF
>TRBD2|TRBV18|TRBJ2-3
TGTGCCAGCTCACCCTTAGCGGGGAGCACAGATACGCAGTATTTT
CASSPLAGSTDTQYF
>-|TRBV2|TRBJ1-5
TGTGCCAGCAGGTTGGACCACAGCAATCAGCCCCAGCATTTT
CASRLDHSNQPQHF